A selection of T cell receptor beta chains follows, all from one sample in a study of cytomegalovirus exposure and HLA in healthy donors. The protocol was immunoSEQ multiplex PCR, while the TCRdb copy is restricted to in-frame clones and leaves out a portion. The sample yields about 240,000 clones, around 88% seen once. The specimen sequenced was PBMCs. Receptor source: a woman aged 25 to 39 in good health and CMV-seropositive. Each CDR3 is given with its conserved first and last residue. The D gene is left open where the match is weak. Rows give clone size only sometimes, using once, few, many, or a class for an expanded clone.

J	D	V	size	DNA	CDR3
TRBJ2-1	.	TRBV13	.	TGTGCCAGCAGCTTTCCCAGCAGCGGCAATGAGCAGTTCTTC	CASSFPSSGNEQFF
TRBJ1-5	.	TRBV5-8	once	TGTGCCAGCCAGCTTTGGTTGGGAGATCAGCCCCAGCATTTT	CASQLWLGDQPQHF
TRBJ2-1	.	TRBV6-5	.	TGTGCCTCACGGTTAGGGGGTGGACAAAATGAGCAGTTCTTC	CASRLGGGQNEQFF
TRBJ2-3	TRBD2	TRBV6-4	.	TGTGCCAGCAAGGCGGGAGTGGCAGATACGCAGTATTTT	CASKAGVADTQYF
TRBJ2-2	TRBD1	TRBV7-2	.	TGTGCCAGCAGCTTAGGTCCTTTGTTCGGGACAGGGGGCACCGGGGAGCTGTTTTTT	CASSLGPLFGTGGTGELFF
TRBJ2-2	.	TRBV12-5	.	TGTGCTAGTGGTTTGGGAGACAAACAGGGTTCCGGAACCGGGGAGCTGTTTTTT	CASGLGDKQGSGTGELFF
TRBJ2-7	TRBD2	TRBV27	.	TGTGCCAGCAGTTATTCTAGCGGAGGCTACGAGCAGTACTTC	CASSYSSGGYEQYF
TRBJ2-1	TRBD1	TRBV29-1	.	TGCAGCGTAGCCGGGACAGGGGTGTCCTACAATGAGCAGTTCTTC	CSVAGTGVSYNEQFF
TRBJ1-4	TRBD1	TRBV5-5	.	TGTGCCAGCAGCTTGTTGGGACAGGGGAATGAAAAACTGTTTTTT	CASSLLGQGNEKLFF
TRBJ2-3	TRBD2	TRBV7-9	.	TGTGCCAGCAGCCTACCTTCTAGCGGGAGTTGGGATACGCAGTATTTT	CASSLPSSGSWDTQYF
TRBJ2-7	TRBD2	TRBV7-6	.	TGTGCCAGCAGCCTATCCATGTCTAGCGGGTACGAGCAGTACTTC	CASSLSMSSGYEQYF
TRBJ2-2	.	TRBV9	.	TGTGCCAGCAGCGCACAGGGTTCCGGGGAGCTGTTTTTT	CASSAQGSGELFF
TRBJ1-2	.	TRBV5-1	.	TGCGCCAGCAGCCTTGGCAGGGGATTCACCTATGGCTACACCTTC	CASSLGRGFTYGYTF
TRBJ2-2	TRBD2	TRBV10-1	.	TGCGCCAGCAGTGAATTTACTAGCGGGAACACCGGGGAGCTGTTTTTT	CASSEFTSGNTGELFF
TRBJ2-7	.	TRBV9	.	TGTGCCAGCAGCGTAGGTCAGGGGGGACTCTACGAGCAGTACTTC	CASSVGQGGLYEQYF
TRBJ2-7	TRBD2	TRBV4-1	few	TGCGCCAGCAGCCAAGAAGAGGTCGGGGGGATTACATACGAGCAGTACTTC	CASSQEEVGGITYEQYF
TRBJ1-2	.	TRBV6-5	.	TGTGCCAGCAGTGTTCCAGGGTCCCCTAACTATGGCTACACCTTC	CASSVPGSPNYGYTF
TRBJ1-1	TRBD1	TRBV9	.	TGTGCCAGCAGCGCCAGAGGACAGGGGACTGAAGCTTTCTTT	CASSARGQGTEAFF
TRBJ2-1	TRBD2	TRBV30	.	TGTGCCTGGAGAGGACTAGCGGGGCTCAATGAGCAGTTCTTC	CAWRGLAGLNEQFF
TRBJ2-7	TRBD2	TRBV5-4	.	TGTGCCAGCAGCTGGGTAGCGGGAGAGCAGTACTTC	CASSWVAGEQYF
TRBJ2-1	TRBD1	TRBV6-1	.	TGTGCCACTGGGGACAGGGGGTTGGGTTCGGATGAGCAGTTCTTC	CATGDRGLGSDEQFF
TRBJ2-7	TRBD1	TRBV19	.	TGTGCCAGTAGCGCGGGACAGGGGTCGTCCTACGAGCAGTACTTC	CASSAGQGSSYEQYF
TRBJ2-5	.	TRBV27	.	TGTGCCAGCAGTTTATCTGCTAGTGGGAGTATGGAGACCCAGTACTTC	CASSLSASGSMETQYF
TRBJ1-5	.	TRBV30	.	TGTGCCTGGAGTGTCACGACAGGATATAGCAATCAGCCCCAGCATTTT	CAWSVTTGYSNQPQHF
TRBJ1-2	TRBD1	TRBV11-2	.	TGTGCCAGCAGCTTGGGACAGGTCTATGGCTACACCTTC	CASSLGQVYGYTF
TRBJ2-5	TRBD2	TRBV13	.	TGTGCCAGCAGCTCCCCGAGACTAGCGGGAGGGCCGATGGGTCCGACCCAGTACTTC	CASSSPRLAGGPMGPTQYF
TRBJ2-5	.	TRBV7-6	.	TGTGCCAGCACCCCGAGCAGGGAAGAGACCCAGTACTTC	CASTPSREETQYF
TRBJ2-2	.	TRBV2	.	TGTGCGTCCGGTTTGGGGGAGCTGTTTTTT	CASGLGELFF
TRBJ2-1	TRBD2	TRBV7-6	.	TGTGCCAGCAGCTCAACTAGCGAGAGCTCCTACAATGAGCAGTTCTTC	CASSSTSESSYNEQFF
TRBJ1-2	.	TRBV19	.	TGTGCCAGTAGTATACGGGGAGGGGATGGCTACACCTTC	CASSIRGGDGYTF
TRBJ2-1	.	TRBV4-1	.	TGCGCCAGCAGCCAAACGGGTTTAGGCTCCTACAATGAGCAGTTCTTC	CASSQTGLGSYNEQFF